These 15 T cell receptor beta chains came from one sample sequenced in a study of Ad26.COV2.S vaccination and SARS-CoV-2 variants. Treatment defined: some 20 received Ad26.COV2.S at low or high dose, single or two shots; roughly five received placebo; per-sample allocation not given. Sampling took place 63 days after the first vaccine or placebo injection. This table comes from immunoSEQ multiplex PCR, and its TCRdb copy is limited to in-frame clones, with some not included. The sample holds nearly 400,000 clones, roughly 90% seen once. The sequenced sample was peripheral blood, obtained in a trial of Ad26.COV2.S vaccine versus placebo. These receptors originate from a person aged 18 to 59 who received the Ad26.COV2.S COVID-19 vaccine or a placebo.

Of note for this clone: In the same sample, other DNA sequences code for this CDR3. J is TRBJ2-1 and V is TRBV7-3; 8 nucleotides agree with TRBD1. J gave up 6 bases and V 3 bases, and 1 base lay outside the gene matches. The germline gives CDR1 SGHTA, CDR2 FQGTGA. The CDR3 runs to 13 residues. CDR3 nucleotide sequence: TGTGCCAGCAGCTTGACAGGGGCCAATGAGCAGTTCTTC. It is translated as CASSLTGANEQFF.

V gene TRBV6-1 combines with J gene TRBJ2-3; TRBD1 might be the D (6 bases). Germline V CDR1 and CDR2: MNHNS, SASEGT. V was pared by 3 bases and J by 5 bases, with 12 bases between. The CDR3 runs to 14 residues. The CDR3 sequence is CASSEDRKGDTQYF. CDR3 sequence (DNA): TGTGCCAGCAGTGAGGACAGAAAGGGAGATACGCAGTATTTT.

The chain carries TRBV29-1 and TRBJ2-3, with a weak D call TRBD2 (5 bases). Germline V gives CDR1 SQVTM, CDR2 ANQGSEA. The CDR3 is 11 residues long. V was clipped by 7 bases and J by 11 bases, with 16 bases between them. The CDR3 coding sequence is TGCAGCGCTCAGGACGTCGCGGGGCAGTATTTT. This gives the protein CSAQDVAGQYF.

The CDR3 region has the DNA TGTGCCAGCAGCGGGGACAGTAACACTGAAGCTTTCTTT. The encoded protein is CASSGDSNTEAFF. The chain has TRBV7-3 and TRBJ1-1; 7 bases map to TRBD1. V shed 5 bases, J shed 2 bases, and the junction held 2 bases outside the gene matches. Germline V CDR1 and CDR2: SGHTA, FQGTGA. CDR3 length: 13 amino acids.

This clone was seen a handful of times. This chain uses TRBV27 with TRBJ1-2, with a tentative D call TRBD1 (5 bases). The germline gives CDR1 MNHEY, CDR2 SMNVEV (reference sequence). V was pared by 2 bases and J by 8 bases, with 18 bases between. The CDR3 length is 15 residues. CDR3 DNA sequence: TGTGCCAGCAGTTTAGGGGGGGGTCCAAGAGGAGGCTACACCTTC. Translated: CASSLGGGPRGGYTF.

CDR3 loop: CASSNRDNYLNTEAFF. The CDR3 DNA is TGTGCCAGTAGTAACAGGGACAACTATTTGAACACTGAAGCTTTCTTT. The chain recombines TRBV19 with TRBJ1-1; D perhaps matches TRBD1 (6 bases). The CDR3 runs 16 residues. Germline V lookup: CDR1 LNHDA, CDR2 SQIVND (reference sequence). The V and J ends lost 4 bases and 0 bases respectively, with 15 bases between them.

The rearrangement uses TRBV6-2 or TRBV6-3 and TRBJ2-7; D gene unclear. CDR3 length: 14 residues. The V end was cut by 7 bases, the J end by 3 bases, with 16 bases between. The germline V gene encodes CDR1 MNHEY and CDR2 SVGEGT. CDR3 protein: CASTPESGRYEQYF. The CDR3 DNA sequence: TGTGCCAGCACCCCCGAGTCCGGACGCTACGAGCAGTACTTC.

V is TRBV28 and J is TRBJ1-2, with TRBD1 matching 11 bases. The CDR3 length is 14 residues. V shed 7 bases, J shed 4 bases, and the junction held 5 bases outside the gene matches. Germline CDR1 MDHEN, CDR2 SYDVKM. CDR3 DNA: TGTGCCAGCAACGCCGGGACAGGGGGCTATGGCTACACCTTC. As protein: CASNAGTGGYGYTF.

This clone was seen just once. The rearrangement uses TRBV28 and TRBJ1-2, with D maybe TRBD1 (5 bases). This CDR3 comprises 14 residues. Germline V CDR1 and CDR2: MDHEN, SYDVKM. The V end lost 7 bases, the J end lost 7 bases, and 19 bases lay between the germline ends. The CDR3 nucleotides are TGTGCCAGCAAGGTAGGGGAAATCCCCGCTGGCTACACCTTC. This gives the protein CASKVGEIPAGYTF.

The CDR3 nucleotides are TGTGCCAGCAGCTTCGCGGGAGACGACGAGCAGTACTTC. It is translated as CASSFAGDDEQYF. The chain employs TRBV11-3 and TRBJ2-7; 7 positions agree with TRBD2. Per germline, CDR1 SGHNT and CDR2 YENEEA. The J segment lost 5 bases and the V segment lost 3 bases, leaving 4 bases of the junction unmatched. CDR3 size: 13 residues.

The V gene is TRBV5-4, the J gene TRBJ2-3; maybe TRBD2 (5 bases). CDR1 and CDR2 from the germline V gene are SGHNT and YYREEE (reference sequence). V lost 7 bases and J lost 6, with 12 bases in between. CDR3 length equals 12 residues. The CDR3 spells CASAGPRDTQYF. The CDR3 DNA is TGTGCCAGCGCGGGCCCCCGGGATACGCAGTATTTT.

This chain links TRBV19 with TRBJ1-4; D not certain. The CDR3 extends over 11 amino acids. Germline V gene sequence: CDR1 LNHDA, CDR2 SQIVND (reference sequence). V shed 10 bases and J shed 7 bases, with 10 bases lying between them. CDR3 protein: CATGLREKLFF. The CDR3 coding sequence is TGTGCCACGGGTCTCCGTGAAAAACTGTTTTTT.

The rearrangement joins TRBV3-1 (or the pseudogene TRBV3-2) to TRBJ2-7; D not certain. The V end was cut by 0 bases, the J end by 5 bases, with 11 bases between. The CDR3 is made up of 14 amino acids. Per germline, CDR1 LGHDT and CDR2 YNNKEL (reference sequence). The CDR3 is CASSQDAGFNEQYF. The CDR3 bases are TGTGCCAGCAGCCAAGATGCAGGATTCAACGAGCAGTACTTC.

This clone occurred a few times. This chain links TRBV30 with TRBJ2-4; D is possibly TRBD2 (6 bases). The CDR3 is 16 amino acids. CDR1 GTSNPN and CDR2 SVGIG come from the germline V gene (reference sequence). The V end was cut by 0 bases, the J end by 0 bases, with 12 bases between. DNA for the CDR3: TGTGCCTGGAGTGTACTAGCCGGTATAGCCAAAAACATTCAGTACTTC. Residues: CAWSVLAGIAKNIQYF.

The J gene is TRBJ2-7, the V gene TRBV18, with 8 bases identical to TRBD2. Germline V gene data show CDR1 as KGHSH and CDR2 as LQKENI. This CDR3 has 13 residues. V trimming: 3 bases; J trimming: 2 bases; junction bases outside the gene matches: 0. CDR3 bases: TGTGCCAGCTCACCGGGACTAGCCTACGAGCAGTACTTC. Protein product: CASSPGLAYEQYF.